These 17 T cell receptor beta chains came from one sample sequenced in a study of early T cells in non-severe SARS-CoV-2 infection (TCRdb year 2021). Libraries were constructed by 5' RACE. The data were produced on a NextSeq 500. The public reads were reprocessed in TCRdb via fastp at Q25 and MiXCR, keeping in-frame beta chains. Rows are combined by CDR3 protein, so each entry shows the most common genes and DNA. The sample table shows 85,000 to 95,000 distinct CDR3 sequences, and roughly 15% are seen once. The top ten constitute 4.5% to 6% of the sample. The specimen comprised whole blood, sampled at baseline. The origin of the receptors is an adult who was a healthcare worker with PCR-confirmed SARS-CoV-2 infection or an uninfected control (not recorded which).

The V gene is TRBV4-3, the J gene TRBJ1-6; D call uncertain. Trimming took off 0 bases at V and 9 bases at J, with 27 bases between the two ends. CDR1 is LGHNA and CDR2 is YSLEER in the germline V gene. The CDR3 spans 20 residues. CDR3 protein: CASSQEAHFKGFVGSSPLHF. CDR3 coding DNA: TGCGCCAGCAGCCAAGAAGCACATTTTAAGGGTTTTGTAGGAAGTTCACCCCTCCACTTT.

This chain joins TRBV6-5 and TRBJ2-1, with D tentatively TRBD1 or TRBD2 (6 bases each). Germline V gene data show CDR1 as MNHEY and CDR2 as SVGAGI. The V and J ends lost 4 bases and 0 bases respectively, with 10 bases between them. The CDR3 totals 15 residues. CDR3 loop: CASSFRGRSYNEQFF. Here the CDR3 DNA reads TGTGCCAGCAGTTTCCGGGGGCGCTCCTACAATGAGCAGTTCTTC.

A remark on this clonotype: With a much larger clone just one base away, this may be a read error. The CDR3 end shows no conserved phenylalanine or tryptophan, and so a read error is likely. CDR3 protein: CASSFEMNTEAFL. The CDR3 nucleotides are TGTGCCAGCAGCTTTGAGATGAACACTGAAGCTTTCCTT. The chain has TRBV27 and TRBJ1-1; D unclear. With 6 bases removed from V and 0 bases from J, the gap between germline ends came to 8 bases. Looked up from germline, CDR1 is MNHEY and CDR2 is SMNVEV (reference sequence). This CDR3 is 13 amino acids long.

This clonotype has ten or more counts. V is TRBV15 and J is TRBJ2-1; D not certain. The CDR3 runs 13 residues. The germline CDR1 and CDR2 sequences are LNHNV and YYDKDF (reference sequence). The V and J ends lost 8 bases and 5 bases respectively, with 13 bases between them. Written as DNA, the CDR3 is TGTGCCACCGGGTCCGACGGCAACAATGAGCAGTTCTTC. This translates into CATGSDGNNEQFF.

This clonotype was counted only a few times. This chain's CDR3 is CASSLAVLAGYNEQFF. CDR3 sequence (DNA): TGTGCCAGCAGCTTAGCGGTCCTAGCGGGTTACAATGAGCAGTTCTTC. This sequence joins TRBV7-2 and TRBJ2-1, with 8 bases matching TRBD2. The germline gives CDR1 SGHTA, CDR2 FQGNSA. This CDR3 spans 16 amino acids. V was clipped by 0 bases and J by 4 bases; unmatched bases: 5.

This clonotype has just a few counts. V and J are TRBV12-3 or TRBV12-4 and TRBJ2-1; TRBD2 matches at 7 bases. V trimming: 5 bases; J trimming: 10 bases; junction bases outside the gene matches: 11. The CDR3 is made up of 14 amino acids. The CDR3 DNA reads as TGTGCCAGCAGTGCCGGACTAGTAGGAGGCGAGCAGTTCTTC. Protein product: CASSAGLVGGEQFF.

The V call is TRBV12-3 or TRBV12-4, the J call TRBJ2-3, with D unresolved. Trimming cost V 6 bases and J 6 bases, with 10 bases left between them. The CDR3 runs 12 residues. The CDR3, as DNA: TGTGCCAGCAGCATAATAGGGGATACGCAGTATTTT. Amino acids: CASSIIGDTQYF.

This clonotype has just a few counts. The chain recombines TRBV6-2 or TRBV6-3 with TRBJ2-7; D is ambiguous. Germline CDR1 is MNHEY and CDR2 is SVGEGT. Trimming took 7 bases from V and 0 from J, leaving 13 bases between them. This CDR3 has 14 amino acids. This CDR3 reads CASTARLHSYEQYF. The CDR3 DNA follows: TGTGCCAGCACCGCGAGACTCCACTCCTACGAGCAGTACTTC.

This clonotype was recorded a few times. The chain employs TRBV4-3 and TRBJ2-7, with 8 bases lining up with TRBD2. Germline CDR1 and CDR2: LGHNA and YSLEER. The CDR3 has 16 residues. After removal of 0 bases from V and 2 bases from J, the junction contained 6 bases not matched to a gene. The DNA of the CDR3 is TGCGCCAGCAGCCAAGAGATTCCTAGCGGGCCCTACGAGCAGTACTTC. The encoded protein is CASSQEIPSGPYEQYF.

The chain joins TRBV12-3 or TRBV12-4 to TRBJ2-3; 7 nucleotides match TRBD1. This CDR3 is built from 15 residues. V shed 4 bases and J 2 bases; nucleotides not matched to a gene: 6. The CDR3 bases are TGTGCCAGCAGTTACTTAGGGGGCGCCACAGATACGCAGTATTTT. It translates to CASSYLGGATDTQYF.

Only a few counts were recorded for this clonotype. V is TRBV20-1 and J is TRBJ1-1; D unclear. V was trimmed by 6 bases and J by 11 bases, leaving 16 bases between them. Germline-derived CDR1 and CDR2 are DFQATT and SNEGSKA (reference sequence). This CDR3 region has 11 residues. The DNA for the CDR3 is TGCAGTGCCATGACCGGATTCTATGCTTTCTTT. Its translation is CSAMTGFYAFF.

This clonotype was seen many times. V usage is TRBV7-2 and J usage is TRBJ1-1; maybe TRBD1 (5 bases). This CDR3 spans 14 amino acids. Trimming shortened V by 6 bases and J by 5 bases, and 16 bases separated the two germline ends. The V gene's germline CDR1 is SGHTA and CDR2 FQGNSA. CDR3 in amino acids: CASSSARGGTEAFF. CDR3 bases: TGTGCCAGCAGTTCCGCCCGGGGCGGAACTGAAGCTTTCTTT.

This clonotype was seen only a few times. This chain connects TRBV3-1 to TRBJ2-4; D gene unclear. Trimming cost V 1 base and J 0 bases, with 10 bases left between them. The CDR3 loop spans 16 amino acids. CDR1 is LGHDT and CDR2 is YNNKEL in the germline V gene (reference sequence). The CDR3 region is CASSQGSFLAKNIQYF. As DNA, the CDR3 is TGTGCCAGCAGCCAAGGCAGCTTCTTAGCCAAAAACATTCAGTACTTC.

The CDR3 DNA reads TGTGCCAGCGCAAACCGGGAGGAGAGCAATGAGCAGTTCTTC. Translated, it gives CASANREESNEQFF. The chain couples TRBV6-6 to TRBJ2-1; TRBD2 agrees at 7 bases. The trim removed 8 bases at V and 6 bases at J, leaving 10 bases unmatched. Germline CDR1 is MNHNY and CDR2 is SVGAGI (reference sequence). This CDR3 has 14 amino acids.

Here the CDR3 reads CASSLVGGGNIQYF. In nucleotides, the CDR3 is TGTGCCAGCAGCTTAGTGGGAGGAGGGAACATTCAGTACTTC. The rearrangement uses TRBV7-8 and TRBJ2-4; tentatively, D is TRBD2 (6 bases). Germline loops: CDR1 SGHVS, CDR2 FQNEAQ. The germline V and J ends were trimmed by 1 base and 7 bases, with 11 bases remaining between them. The CDR3 covers 14 residues.

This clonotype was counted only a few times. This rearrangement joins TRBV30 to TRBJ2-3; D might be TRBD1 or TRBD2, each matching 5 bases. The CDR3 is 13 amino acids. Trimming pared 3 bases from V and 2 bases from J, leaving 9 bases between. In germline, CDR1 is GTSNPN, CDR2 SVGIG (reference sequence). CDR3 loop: CAWRPGPTDTQYF. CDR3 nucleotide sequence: TGTGCCTGGAGACCGGGACCCACAGATACGCAGTATTTT.

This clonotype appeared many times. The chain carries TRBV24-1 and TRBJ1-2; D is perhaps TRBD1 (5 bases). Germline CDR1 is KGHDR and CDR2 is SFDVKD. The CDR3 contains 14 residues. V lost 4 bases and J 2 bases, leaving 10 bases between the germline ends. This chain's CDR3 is CATSEGRENYGYTF. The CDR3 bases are TGTGCCACCAGTGAGGGCAGGGAAAACTATGGCTACACCTTC.